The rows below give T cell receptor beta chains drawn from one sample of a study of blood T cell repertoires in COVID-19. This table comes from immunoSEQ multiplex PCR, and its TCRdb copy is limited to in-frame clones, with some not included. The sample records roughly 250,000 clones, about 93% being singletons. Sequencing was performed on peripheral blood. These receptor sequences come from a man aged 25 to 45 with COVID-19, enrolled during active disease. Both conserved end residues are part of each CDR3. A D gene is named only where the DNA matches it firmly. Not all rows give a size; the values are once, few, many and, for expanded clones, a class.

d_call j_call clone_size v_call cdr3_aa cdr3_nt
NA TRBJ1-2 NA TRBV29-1 CSAKTTADTPIYGYTF TGCAGCGCCAAAACGACAGCCGATACTCCGATATATGGCTACACCTTC
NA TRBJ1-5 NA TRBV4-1 CASSQYRGEGNQPQHF TGCGCCAGCAGCCAATATCGGGGGGAGGGCAATCAGCCCCAGCATTTT
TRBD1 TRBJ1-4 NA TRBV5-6 CASSLLTGQRANEKLFF TGTGCCAGCAGCTTGCTAACGGGACAGAGGGCTAATGAAAAACTGTTTTTT
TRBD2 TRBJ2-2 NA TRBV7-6 CASSLDLAAITGELFF TGTGCCAGCAGCTTAGACCTAGCGGCGATAACCGGGGAGCTGTTTTTT
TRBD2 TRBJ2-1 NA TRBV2 CASGRITSGGANEQFF TGTGCCAGCGGACGAATAACTAGCGGGGGGGCCAATGAGCAGTTCTTC
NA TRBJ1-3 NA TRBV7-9 CASSLGSGLGNTIYF TGTGCCAGCAGCTTAGGGTCGGGATTGGGAAACACCATATATTTT
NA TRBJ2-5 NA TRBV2 CASSEALETPGKETQYF TGTGCCAGCAGTGAAGCGCTTGAGACCCCGGGGAAAGAGACCCAGTACTTC
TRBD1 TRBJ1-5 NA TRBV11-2 CASSPTGDQPQHF TGTGCCAGCAGCCCAACAGGGGACCAGCCCCAGCATTTT
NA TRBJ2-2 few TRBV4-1 CASSHSNTGELFF TGCGCCAGCAGTCATAGTAACACCGGGGAGCTGTTTTTT
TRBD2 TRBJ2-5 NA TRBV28 CASSTGTSGVETQYF TGTGCCAGCAGTACCGGGACTAGCGGGGTGGAGACCCAGTACTTC